A single sample gave rise to the 17 T cell receptor beta chains below, sequenced in a study of OX40 agonist ivuxolimab in advanced cancers. Method: immunoSEQ multiplex PCR; TCRdb's copy keeps in-frame clones and lacks some. The sample holds around 50,000 clones, roughly 90% seen once. The starting material was CD4+ or CD8+ T cells sorted from blood, obtained in a trial of the OX40 agonist ivuxolimab. These receptors were collected from an adult with an advanced solid tumor such as melanoma, head and neck, liver or kidney cancer.

The rearrangement joins TRBV29-1 to TRBJ1-1; no firm D call. V shed 0 bases and J shed 5 bases, with 4 bases lying between them. Germline lookup yields CDR1 SQVTM and CDR2 ANQGSEA. The CDR3 loop spans 11 amino acids. CDR3 in amino acids: CSVEDQTEAFF. The CDR3, as DNA: TGCAGCGTTGAAGATCAAACTGAAGCTTTCTTT.

The gene calls are TRBV11-2 and TRBJ2-1, with 8 bases identical to TRBD1. Germline values: CDR1 SGHAT, CDR2 FQNNGV. This CDR3 region has 11 residues. The V gene end was trimmed by 5 bases and the J gene end by 13 bases; junction bases not matched to a gene: 4. CDR3 residues: CASSAGQGQFF. In DNA form, the CDR3 reads TGTGCCAGCAGCGCAGGACAGGGCCAGTTCTTC.

CDR3 protein: CASSYRQDPGNTIYF. The CDR3 DNA reads as TGTGCCAGCAGTTACCGACAGGACCCTGGAAACACCATATATTTT. The chain recombines TRBV27 with TRBJ1-3; tentative D call: TRBD1 (6 bases). V shed 4 bases and J shed 2 bases, with 12 bases lying between them. Germline CDR1 MNHEY, CDR2 SMNVEV (reference sequence). The CDR3 has 15 residues.

The chain joins TRBV4-3 to TRBJ2-7, with 8 positions matching TRBD2. The CDR3 spans 16 residues. Germline values: CDR1 LGHNA, CDR2 YSLEER. With V trimmed by 0 bases and J by 0 bases, 4 bases remained unmatched. The CDR3 spells CASSQDLGGGSYEQYF. The CDR3 DNA is TGCGCCAGCAGCCAAGATCTCGGGGGGGGCTCCTACGAGCAGTACTTC.

In its sample, this clone is medium-sized. The chain links TRBV27 to TRBJ1-2; the D gene is possibly TRBD1 (6 bases). V shed 7 bases and J shed 5 bases, with 29 bases lying between them. The CDR3 spans 18 residues. From germline, CDR1 is MNHEY and CDR2 SMNVEV (reference sequence). The CDR3 loop is CASTPSGANHLKSYGYTF. Here the CDR3 DNA reads TGTGCCAGCACCCCGTCAGGGGCTAATCATCTGAAAAGTTATGGCTACACCTTC.

This sequence joins TRBV5-1 and TRBJ2-7; 9 nucleotides line up with TRBD2. The length of the CDR3 is 15 residues. Trimming cost V 5 bases and J 1 base; bases outside gene matches: 7. Germline loops: CDR1 SGHRS, CDR2 YFSETQ. CDR3 in amino acids: CASSSTSGLSYEQYF. The CDR3 bases are TGCGCCAGCAGTTCGACTAGCGGCCTATCCTACGAGCAGTACTTC.

DNA for the CDR3: TGTGCCAGCAGTCCTGGGGCGCGCGAGCAGTACTTC. Amino acid sequence: CASSPGAREQYF. The rearrangement links TRBV7-9 to TRBJ2-7; D perhaps matches TRBD1 (5 bases). CDR1 is SEHNR and CDR2 is FQNEAQ in the germline V gene (reference sequence). The CDR3 has 12 amino acids. V dropped 6 bases and J dropped 6 bases, with 12 bases sitting between them. The full variable domain, in which reference TRBV7-9 and TRBJ2-7 provide the parts outside the CDR3, is DTGVSQNPRHKITKRGQNVTFRCDPISEHNRLYWYRQTLGQGPEFLTYFQNEAQLEKSRLLSDRFSAERPKGSFSTLEIQRTEQGDSAMYLCASSPGAREQYFGPGTRLTVT.

This chain joins TRBV18 and TRBJ2-4, with D uncertain. Germline CDR1 reads KGHSH; CDR2 reads LQKENI. With 6 bases removed from V and 6 bases from J, the gap between germline ends came to 15 bases. The CDR3 sequence is 14 residues long. CDR3 coding DNA: TGTGCCAGCTCGCCGCCCTCGTCCTTAAACATTCAGTACTTC. Translated, it gives CASSPPSSLNIQYF.

The J gene is TRBJ1-4, the V gene TRBV27, with no clear D. CDR3 length: 16 residues. Germline assignment: CDR1 MNHEY and CDR2 SMNVEV (reference sequence). Deletions cut 5 bases from V and 8 bases from J, with 21 bases between. CDR3 nucleotide sequence: TGTGCCAGCAGTCCATCGTTGGGAGATCTGGAGGAAAAACTGTTTTTT. Its protein product is CASSPSLGDLEEKLFF.

This chain joins TRBV7-9 and TRBJ2-1, with a tentative D call TRBD1 (5 bases). The V end was cut by 1 base, the J end by 9 bases, with 19 bases between. This CDR3 region has 16 residues. CDR1 is SEHNR, CDR2 FQNEAQ, per germline (reference sequence). The CDR3 region has the DNA TGTGCCAGCAGCTTAGTCAGTGAATACAGGACGGCTGAGCAGTTCTTC. This translates into CASSLVSEYRTAEQFF.

The rearrangement joins TRBV4-3 to TRBJ2-5; D not certain. V shed 1 base and J shed 0 bases, with 3 bases lying between them. The germline V gene has CDR1 LGHNA and CDR2 YSLEER. CDR3 size: 13 residues. The CDR3 bases are TGCGCCAGCAGCCAAGTGTACCAAGAGACCCAGTACTTC. Its translation: CASSQVYQETQYF.

The gene calls are TRBV30 and TRBJ2-2, with TRBD2 identical over 12 bases. Trimming at V came to 1 base and at J to 2 bases, leaving 8 bases not matched to a gene. The CDR3 is made up of 18 amino acids. CDR1 GTSNPN and CDR2 SVGIG come from the germline V gene (reference sequence). The CDR3 sequence: CAWSGLTSGGPNTGELFF. As DNA, the CDR3 is TGTGCCTGGAGTGGTCTAACTAGCGGGGGGCCTAACACCGGGGAGCTGTTTTTT.

In regard to this clone: The junction differs from germline at one of its ends, possibly a read error. The genes are TRBV7-7 and TRBJ2-7; tentatively, D is TRBD1 (5 bases). There are 13 residues in the CDR3. The V gene's germline CDR1 is SSHAT and CDR2 FNYEAQ (reference sequence). In DNA, the CDR3 is TGTGCTAGCAGCTTAGGAGCAGGGAACGAGCAGTACTTC. Its translation: CASSLGAGNEQYF.

This CDR3 reads CASSFGRGRNIQYF. The CDR3 nucleotides are TGTGCCAGCAGTTTCGGCAGGGGGCGAAACATTCAGTACTTC. The chain links TRBV28 to TRBJ2-4, with TRBD1 matching over 8 bases. The germline CDR1 and CDR2 sequences are MDHEN and SYDVKM. Trimming removed 3 bases from V and 6 bases from J; junction bases left unmatched: 4. There are 14 residues in the CDR3.

This rearrangement joins TRBV7-9 to TRBJ2-5; D gene uncertain. V lost 6 bases and J 5 bases, leaving 13 bases between the germline ends. CDR1 SEHNR and CDR2 FQNEAQ come from the germline V gene (reference sequence). This CDR3 spans 13 amino acids. CDR3 DNA sequence: TGTGCCAGCAGTTTTGGTGGCGCCGAGACCCAGTACTTC. Its translation is CASSFGGAETQYF.

By frequency in the sample, this clone is medium-sized. This chain connects TRBV2 to TRBJ2-7; D gene ambiguous. The V gene's germline CDR1 is SNHLY and CDR2 FYNNEI. V lost 6 bases and J 1 base, leaving 7 bases between the germline ends. The CDR3 is 12 amino acids. CDR3 sequence reads: CASSLGSYEQYF. The CDR3 DNA is TGTGCCAGCAGCCTAGGGTCCTACGAGCAGTACTTC. Full variable domain (missing parts from reference TRBV2 and TRBJ2-7): EPEVTQTPSHQVTQMGQEVILRCVPISNHLYFYWYRQILGQKVEFLVSFYNNEISEKSEIFDDQFSVERPDGSNFTLKIRSTKLEDSAMYFCASSLGSYEQYFGPGTRLTVT.

The rearrangement joins TRBV6-5 to TRBJ2-2; D is unresolved. The V end lost 7 bases, the J end lost 5 bases, and 8 bases lay between the germline ends. CDR1 and CDR2 (germline): MNHEY, SVGAGI. The CDR3 contains 12 residues. CDR3: CASIRLTGELFF. Here the CDR3 DNA reads TGTGCCAGCATACGGTTGACCGGGGAGCTGTTTTTT.